The 31 T cell receptor beta chains given below trace back to one sample, sequenced in a study of blood T cell repertoires in COVID-19. The method was immunoSEQ multiplex PCR; TCRdb's version includes in-frame clones alone and lacks a portion of them. The data hold some 150,000 clones, with about 89% observed a single time. Sequencing input: peripheral blood. Receptor source: a man in his sixties with active or convalescent COVID-19.

The V and J genes are TRBV12-3 or TRBV12-4 and TRBJ2-3; D not resolved. The ends were cut back, 6 bases at V and 5 bases at J, with 6 bases in the middle. The CDR3 runs to 11 residues. CDR3 DNA: TGTGCCAGCAGGGGCCAAGATACGCAGTATTTT. Translated: CASRGQDTQYF.

This clone was detected only once. The chain employs TRBV18 and TRBJ1-2; D is unclear. CDR3 length equals 14 residues. From germline, CDR1 is KGHSH and CDR2 LQKENI. Trimming took 6 bases from V and 1 from J, leaving 12 bases between them. The CDR3 reads CASSRGELNYGYTF. The DNA for the CDR3 is TGTGCCAGCTCGCGCGGGGAACTTAACTATGGCTACACCTTC. The full variable domain, in which reference TRBV18 and TRBJ1-2 provide the parts outside the CDR3, is NAGVMQNPRHLVRRRGQEARLRCSPMKGHSHVYWYRQLPEEGLKFMVYLQKENIIDESGMPKERFSAEFPKEGPSILRIQQVVRGDSAAYFCASSRGELNYGYTFGSGTRLTVV.

This clone was picked up one time. The rearrangement links TRBV9 to TRBJ2-1, with 14 bases aligning to TRBD2. The CDR3 totals 17 residues. CDR1 is SGDLS, CDR2 YYNGEE, per germline. Germline trimming cut 3 bases from V and 4 bases from J; bases unmatched to any gene: 6. Here the CDR3 DNA reads TGTGCCAGCAGCGCGGGACTAGCGGGGGCGGCATACAATGAGCAGTTCTTC. It translates to CASSAGLAGAAYNEQFF.

CDR3 in DNA: TGTGCCAGCAGTTACTCCGGCGGATACTACGAGCAGTACTTC. It codes for CASSYSGGYYEQYF. The genes are TRBV6-2 or TRBV6-3 and TRBJ2-7; D unclear. The germline gives CDR1 MNHEY, CDR2 SVGEGT. V gave up 0 bases and J gave up 3 bases, with 9 bases separating them. The CDR3 consists of 14 residues.

To note about this clone: Within the sample, other DNA sequences also encode this same CDR3. This chain uses TRBV5-4 with TRBJ1-4; 7 bases are a match to TRBD1. With V trimmed by 0 bases and J by 4 bases, 0 bases remained unmatched. Germline assignment: CDR1 SGHNT and CDR2 YYREEE (reference sequence). This CDR3 has 14 residues. The CDR3 sequence is CASSLDRGNEKLFF. For the CDR3, the DNA is TGTGCCAGCAGCTTGGACAGGGGTAATGAAAAACTGTTTTTT.

The chain carries TRBV27 and TRBJ2-1, with D possibly matching TRBD2 (6 bases). Germline V gene sequence: CDR1 MNHEY, CDR2 SMNVEV (reference sequence). V lost 2 bases and J lost 8, with 16 bases in between. The CDR3 is 15 residues long. For the CDR3, the DNA is TGTGCCAGCAGTTTACAGCCCGGGGGAATGGATGAGCAGTTCTTC. Residues: CASSLQPGGMDEQFF.

This sequence joins TRBV4-1 and TRBJ2-1; 10 bases fit TRBD1. In germline, CDR1 is MGHRA, CDR2 YSYEKL. With V trimmed by 2 bases and J by 14 bases, 12 bases remained unmatched. The CDR3 consists of 15 residues. As DNA, the CDR3 is TGCGCCAGCAGCCAAACCGGGACAGGGGACTATCGGAAGTTCTTC. It is translated as CASSQTGTGDYRKFF.

The V and J genes are TRBV7-3 and TRBJ2-5; D is undetermined. V lost 2 bases and J 4 bases, leaving 8 bases between the germline ends. The CDR3 contains 13 residues. The germline CDR1 and CDR2 sequences are SGHTA and FQGTGA. CDR3 coding DNA: TGTGCCAGCAGCTTAGGGCCGACAGAGACCCAGTACTTC. It specifies CASSLGPTETQYF.

The V call is TRBV4-2, the J call TRBJ2-1; a weak D match, TRBD2 (6 bases). Trimming left V 6 bases short and J 6 bases short, with 15 bases between. The CDR3 contains 14 residues. From germline, CDR1 is LGHNA and CDR2 YNFKEQ. DNA for the CDR3: TGTGCCAGCAGAACGGGACTGATTGGCAATGAGCAGTTCTTC. This codes for CASRTGLIGNEQFF.

V is TRBV4-2 and J is TRBJ2-1; 9 bases are shared with TRBD2. J lost 7 bases, V lost 1 base, and 20 bases had no gene match. The CDR3 has 20 amino acids. Germline V gene data show CDR1 as LGHNA and CDR2 as YNFKEQ. The CDR3 loop reads CASSQGLASGRNAPGNEQFF. The CDR3 DNA reads TGTGCCAGCAGCCAAGGTTTGGCCAGCGGGAGGAACGCCCCTGGGAATGAGCAGTTCTTC.

The V and J genes are TRBV28 and TRBJ1-1, with TRBD1 matching 9 bases. Germline V gives CDR1 MDHEN, CDR2 SYDVKM. The CDR3 has 15 residues. V shed 6 bases, J shed 5 bases, and the junction held 10 bases outside the gene matches. CDR3 bases: TGTGCCAGCAGAACAGGGGGCGCGGGTAAAACTGAAGCTTTCTTT. It codes for CASRTGGAGKTEAFF.

The J gene is TRBJ2-2, the V gene TRBV7-2; 7 bases are shared with TRBD1. Germline V CDR1 and CDR2: SGHTA, FQGNSA. With V trimmed by 5 bases and J by 13 bases, 16 bases remained unmatched. This CDR3 has 15 amino acids. CDR3 coding DNA: TGTGCCAGCAGCCAAGGTCCCGGGACAGTAGTTGGGCTGTTTTTT. It specifies CASSQGPGTVVGLFF.

The chain has TRBV9 and TRBJ2-1; 9 nucleotides agree with TRBD2. J was trimmed by 0 bases and V by 4 bases; bases with no gene match: 5. CDR1 and CDR2 from the germline V gene are SGDLS and YYNGEE. The length of the CDR3 is 16 residues. This CDR3 is CASSRNSGSSYNEQFF. Here the CDR3 DNA reads TGTGCCAGCAGCCGCAATAGCGGGAGCTCCTACAATGAGCAGTTCTTC.

The sample holds many counts of this clone. The V gene is TRBV2, the J gene TRBJ2-3; D call uncertain. CDR3 length: 11 residues. V shed 8 bases and J shed 2 bases, with 5 bases lying between them. Germline V lookup: CDR1 SNHLY, CDR2 FYNNEI. CDR3 region: CASLFTDTQYF. The CDR3 nucleotides read TGTGCCAGCCTTTTCACAGATACGCAGTATTTT.

The rearrangement links TRBV3-1 (or the pseudogene TRBV3-2) to TRBJ2-1, with 10 bases aligning to TRBD2. The V and J ends lost 0 bases and 5 bases, in that order; junction bases with no gene match: 13. This CDR3 has 19 amino acids. Germline CDR1 and CDR2: LGHDT and YNNKEL (reference sequence). The DNA for the CDR3 is TGTGCCAGCAGCCAAGAAACTAGCGGGACGTCCGAATGTCACAATGAGCAGTTCTTC. It yields the protein CASSQETSGTSECHNEQFF.

CDR3 amino acids: CASSSPHVGGDYGYTF. Written as DNA, the CDR3 is TGCGCCAGCAGCTCGCCCCACGTGGGGGGGGACTATGGCTACACCTTC. The V gene is TRBV5-1, the J gene TRBJ1-2, with D tentatively TRBD1 (5 bases). The CDR3 is 16 amino acids. Germline assignment: CDR1 SGHRS and CDR2 YFSETQ. Trimming removed 3 bases at V and 3 bases at J, with 18 bases between.

The chain carries TRBV5-6 and TRBJ1-3, with D hard to call. Trimming removed 7 bases at V and 0 bases at J, with 8 bases between. This CDR3 contains 13 residues. Germline CDR1 SGHDT, CDR2 YYEEEE. DNA of the CDR3: TGTGCCAGCGCGGCCTACTCTGGAAACACCATATATTTT. As protein: CASAAYSGNTIYF.

This chain uses TRBV5-1 with TRBJ2-3; 7 bases align to TRBD1. With 0 bases clipped from V and 3 bases from J, the junction kept 4 bases outside the gene matches. The CDR3 spans 15 residues. The germline CDR1 and CDR2 sequences are SGHRS and YFSETQ. CDR3: CASSLEGQITDTQYF. In DNA form, the CDR3 reads TGCGCCAGCAGCTTGGAGGGACAGATAACAGATACGCAGTATTTT.

The chain recombines TRBV18 with TRBJ2-1; D not resolved. CDR1 is KGHSH and CDR2 is LQKENI in the germline V gene. The CDR3 is made up of 13 amino acids. The V gene lost 3 bases and the J gene lost 4 bases, with 7 bases spanning the gap. This CDR3 is CASSPGSYNEQFF. CDR3 coding DNA: TGTGCCAGCTCACCGGGCTCGTACAATGAGCAGTTCTTC.

This clone has a single count. The J gene is TRBJ2-1, the V gene TRBV11-2; D not resolved. Trimming stripped 1 base from V and 9 bases from J, with 10 bases between. The CDR3 has 13 amino acids. Germline CDR1 reads SGHAT; CDR2 reads FQNNGV. CDR3 in DNA: TGTGCCAGCAGCTTAGTGGCGGCCACTGAGCAGTTCTTC. Protein product: CASSLVAATEQFF.

V and J are TRBV24-1 and TRBJ2-3, with 13 bases aligning to TRBD2. V gave up 4 bases and J gave up 8 bases; unmatched junction bases: 8. Germline lookup yields CDR1 KGHDR and CDR2 SFDVKD. The CDR3 consists of 16 residues. In DNA form, the CDR3 reads TGTGCCACCAGTGACGTCGGACTAGCGGGAGAAGGTACGCAGTATTTT. Translating it yields CATSDVGLAGEGTQYF.

V usage is TRBV9 and J usage is TRBJ1-2; 12 positions match TRBD1. The CDR3 sequence is 15 residues long. V dropped 3 bases and J dropped 8; count of bases not matched to a gene: 8. The germline V gene has CDR1 SGDLS and CDR2 YYNGEE. The CDR3 sequence is CASSDRDRGRGGYTF. In DNA form, the CDR3 reads TGTGCCAGCAGCGACCGGGACAGGGGGCGTGGGGGCTACACCTTC.

The chain combines TRBV7-2 with TRBJ1-6; 8 bases align to TRBD1. The CDR3 has 15 amino acids. The germline V gene encodes CDR1 SGHTA and CDR2 FQGNSA. V trimming: 5 bases; J trimming: 6 bases; junction bases outside the gene matches: 6. CDR3 DNA: TGTGCCAGCAGCAAGGGACAGGACACTAATTCACCCCTCCACTTT. Translated, it gives CASSKGQDTNSPLHF.

This chain links TRBV7-6 with TRBJ2-6; TRBD1 aligns across 7 bases. Trimming cost V 2 bases and J 4 bases; bases outside gene matches: 8. CDR3 size: 17 residues. Germline loops: CDR1 SGHVS, CDR2 FNYEAQ. CDR3 bases: TGTGCCAGCAGCTTATCGACAGGGTCTTCCGGGGCCAACGTCCTGACTTTC. This translates into CASSLSTGSSGANVLTF.

This chain connects TRBV27 to TRBJ1-1; tentatively, D is TRBD1 (5 bases). The CDR3 consists of 14 residues. V lost 6 bases to trimming and J lost 6 bases, with 17 bases between them. Germline CDR1 and CDR2: MNHEY and SMNVEV (reference sequence). The CDR3: CASRGGRGNSEAFF. CDR3 sequence (DNA): TGTGCCAGCAGGGGCGGGCGGGGCAACTCTGAAGCTTTCTTT.

The chain has TRBV5-1 and TRBJ1-1; a possible D gene is TRBD1 (5 bases). The germline gives CDR1 SGHRS, CDR2 YFSETQ. The CDR3 has 15 residues. The V end was cut by 0 bases, the J end by 3 bases, with 12 bases between. DNA of the CDR3: TGCGCCAGCAGCTTGGTAGGGCAGGGTGACACTGAAGCTTTCTTT. This encodes CASSLVGQGDTEAFF. Full variable domain (remainder filled in from reference TRBV5-1 and TRBJ1-1): KAGVTQTPRYLIKTRGQQVTLSCSPISGHRSVSWYQQTPGQGLQFLFEYFSETQRNKGNFPGRFSGRQFSNSRSEMNVSTLELGDSALYLCASSLVGQGDTEAFFGQGTRLTVV.

The rearrangement uses TRBV11-2 and TRBJ2-2; no reliable D call. Germline values: CDR1 SGHAT, CDR2 FQNNGV. V shed 5 bases and J shed 1 base, with 11 bases lying between them. The CDR3 consists of 15 residues. The CDR3 here is CASSLGAVNTGELFF. CDR3 coding DNA: TGTGCCAGCAGCCTAGGCGCGGTGAACACCGGGGAGCTGTTTTTT.

V usage is TRBV27 and J usage is TRBJ2-7; 8 positions match TRBD2. The CDR3 sequence is 17 residues long. Germline loops: CDR1 MNHEY, CDR2 SMNVEV (reference sequence). With 6 bases clipped from V and 4 bases from J, the junction kept 17 bases outside the gene matches. The CDR3 DNA follows: TGTGCCAGCAGCCTACCCCCCCAGCGGGGGCCTTATTACGAGCAGTACTTC. Encoded protein: CASSLPPQRGPYYEQYF.

The rearrangement joins TRBV14 to TRBJ2-3; unclear D gene. Germline CDR1 reads SGHDN; CDR2 reads FVKESK. Trimming stripped 4 bases from V and 10 bases from J, with 15 bases between. The length of the CDR3 is 13 residues. Here the CDR3 DNA reads TGTGCCAGCAGCCCATCTACCGCGTTGGCGCAGTATTTT. Translated: CASSPSTALAQYF.

This clone was seen a few times. The chain joins TRBV7-9 to TRBJ2-5; 11 bases map to TRBD2. CDR1 is SEHNR and CDR2 is FQNEAQ in the germline V gene (reference sequence). CDR3 length: 17 amino acids. V was clipped by 1 base and J by 2 bases; unmatched bases: 6. DNA for the CDR3: TGTGCCAGCAGCTTAGTAACTAGCGGGGGCTTACAAGAGACCCAGTACTTC. Translation: CASSLVTSGGLQETQYF.

This sequence joins TRBV12-3 or TRBV12-4 and TRBJ2-2; D call uncertain. The CDR3 length is 13 residues. The V gene lost 5 bases and the J gene lost 5 bases, with 9 bases spanning the gap. Here the CDR3 reads CASSTGGTGELFF. The CDR3 nucleotides are TGTGCCAGCAGTACGGGTGGGACCGGGGAGCTGTTTTTT.